A single TCR beta chain is shown here with its context. This specimen comes from a study of blood T cell repertoires in COVID-19. CDR1 is SGHRS and CDR2 is YFSETQ in the germline V gene. There are 14 residues in the CDR3. The germline V and J ends were trimmed by 3 bases and 6 bases, with 15 bases remaining between them. Per the original methods: The authors estimated nucleated cell counts from reference gene primer amplification. TCRdb keeps only in-frame clones here, not all; method: immunoSEQ multiplex PCR. The V and J calls and clone size come from that table; D and trimming were worked out from the DNA. The sample shows a few hundred thousand clones, approximately 90% of them seen only once.

The sequence was collected from a woman aged 40 to 49 who had been exposed to COVID-19. The gene calls are TRBV5-1 and TRBJ1-1; D remains unclear. Sequencing was performed on PBMCs or T cells enriched from blood (not recorded which). The CDR3 nucleotides are TGCGCCAGCAGCTCGCTGGAGGGCAGCTCTGAAGCTTTCTTT. Translated: CASSSLEGSSEAFF.